This T cell receptor (beta chain) was sequenced for a study of blood T cell repertoires in COVID-19. Study in general: Acute-phase and convalescent COVID-19 samples originated in the United States, Italy and Spain. From T cells, B-cell-depleted T cells, or PBMCs came the material, which was cDNA or gDNA.

Authors' methods: Counts of nucleated cells, estimated from reference gene primer amplification, were obtained. The method was immunoSEQ multiplex PCR; TCRdb's version includes in-frame clones alone and lacks a portion of them. That table supplies the V and J calls and clone size; D and trimming were determined from the DNA. The table shows 150,000 or so clones, with approximately 91% occurring only once. V was shortened by 3 bases and J by 4 bases, with 6 bases between the two germline ends. The CDR3 runs to 11 residues. Germline CDR1 and CDR2: SQVTM and ANQGSEA. The TCR comes from a man between 18 and 35 years old with acute or convalescent COVID-19. This rearrangement joins TRBV29-1 to TRBJ1-2, with D uncertain. The sequenced sample consisted of peripheral blood. As DNA, the CDR3 is TGCAGCGTTGATACGGGCTATGGCTACACCTTC. Translated: CSVDTGYGYTF.